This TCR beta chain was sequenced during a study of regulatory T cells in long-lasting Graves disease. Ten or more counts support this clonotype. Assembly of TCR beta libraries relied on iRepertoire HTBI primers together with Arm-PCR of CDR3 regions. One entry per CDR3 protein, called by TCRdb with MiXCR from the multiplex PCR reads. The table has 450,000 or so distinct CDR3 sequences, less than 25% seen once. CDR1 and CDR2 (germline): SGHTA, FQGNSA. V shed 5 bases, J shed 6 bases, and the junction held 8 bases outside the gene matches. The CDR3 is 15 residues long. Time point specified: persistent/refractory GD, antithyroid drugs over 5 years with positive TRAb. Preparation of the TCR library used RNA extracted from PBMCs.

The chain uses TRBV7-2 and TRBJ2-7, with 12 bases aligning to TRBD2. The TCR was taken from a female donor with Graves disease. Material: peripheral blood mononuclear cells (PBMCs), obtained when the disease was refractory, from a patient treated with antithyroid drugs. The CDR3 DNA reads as TGTGCCAGCAGCCCTCGGACTAGCGGGAATATCGAGCAGTACTTC. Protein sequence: CASSPRTSGNIEQYF. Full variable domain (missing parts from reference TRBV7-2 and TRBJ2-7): GAGVSQSPSNKVTEKGKDVELRCDPISGHTALYWYRQSLGQGLEFLIYFQGNSAPDKSGLPSDRFSAERTGGSVSTLTIQRTQQEDSAVYLCASSPRTSGNIEQYFGPGTRLTVT.